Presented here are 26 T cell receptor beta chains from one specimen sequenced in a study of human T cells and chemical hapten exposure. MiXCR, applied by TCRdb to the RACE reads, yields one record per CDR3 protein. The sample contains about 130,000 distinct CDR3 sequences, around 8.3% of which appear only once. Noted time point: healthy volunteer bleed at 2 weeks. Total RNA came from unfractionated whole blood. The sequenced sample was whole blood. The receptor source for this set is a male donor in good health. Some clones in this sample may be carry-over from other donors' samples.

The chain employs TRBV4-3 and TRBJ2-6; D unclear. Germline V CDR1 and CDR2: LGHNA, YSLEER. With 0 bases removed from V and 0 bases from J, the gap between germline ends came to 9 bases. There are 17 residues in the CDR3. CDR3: CASSQDRSDSGANVLTF. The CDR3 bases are TGCGCCAGCAGCCAAGATCGATCCGACTCTGGGGCCAACGTCCTGACTTTC.

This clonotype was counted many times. The CDR3 loop is CASGEAYEQYF. As DNA, the CDR3 is TGTGCCAGCGGGGAAGCCTACGAGCAGTACTTC. The chain employs TRBV7-9 and TRBJ2-7; the D is unclear. This CDR3 has 11 amino acids. Per the germline V gene, CDR1 is SEHNR and CDR2 is FQNEAQ (reference sequence). V was cut by 8 bases and J by 2 bases, with 7 bases left in between.

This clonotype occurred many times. CDR3 protein: CASSQAGGNEQFF. The DNA of the CDR3 is TGTGCCAGCAGCCAAGCTGGGGGCAATGAGCAGTTCTTC. This chain links TRBV4-2 with TRBJ2-1; D possibly uses TRBD1 or TRBD2 (5 bases each). The CDR3 extends over 13 amino acids. Germline V gene lookup returns CDR1 LGHNA and CDR2 YNFKEQ. Trimming took off 1 base at V and 6 bases at J, with 7 bases between the two ends.

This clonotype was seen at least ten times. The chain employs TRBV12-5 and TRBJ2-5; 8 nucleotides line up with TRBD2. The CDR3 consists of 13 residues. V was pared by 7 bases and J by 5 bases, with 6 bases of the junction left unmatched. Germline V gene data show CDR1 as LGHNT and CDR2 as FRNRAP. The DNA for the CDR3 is TGTGCTAGTGTCGGGAGGGCTTCGGAGACCCAGTACTTC. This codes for CASVGRASETQYF.

CDR3 protein: CSVPGKVSYNEQFF. The CDR3 coding sequence is TGCAGCGTTCCGGGAAAGGTCTCCTACAATGAGCAGTTCTTC. The V and J genes are TRBV29-1 and TRBJ2-1, with D maybe TRBD2 (5 bases). Looked up from germline, CDR1 is SQVTM and CDR2 is ANQGSEA. With 5 bases removed from V and 0 bases from J, the gap between germline ends came to 11 bases. CDR3 size: 14 residues.

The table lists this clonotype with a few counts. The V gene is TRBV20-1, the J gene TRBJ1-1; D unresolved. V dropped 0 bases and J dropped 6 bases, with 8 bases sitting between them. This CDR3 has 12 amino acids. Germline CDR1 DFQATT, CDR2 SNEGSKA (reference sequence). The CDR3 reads CSAREIGPEAFF. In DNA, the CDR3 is TGCAGTGCTAGAGAGATAGGGCCTGAAGCTTTCTTT.

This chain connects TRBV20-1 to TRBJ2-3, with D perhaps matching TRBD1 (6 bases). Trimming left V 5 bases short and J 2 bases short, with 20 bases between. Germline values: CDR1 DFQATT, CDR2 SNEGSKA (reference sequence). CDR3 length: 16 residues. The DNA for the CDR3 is TGCAGTGCTTATCCTCTACAGGGCGCTAACACAGATACGCAGTATTTT. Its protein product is CSAYPLQGANTDTQYF.

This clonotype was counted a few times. CDR3 nucleotides: TGCGCCAGCAGTGAGCCGACAACTAAGAGGGGGTCCTACAATGAGCAGTTCTTC. This gives the protein CASSEPTTKRGSYNEQFF. The rearrangement joins TRBV10-2 to TRBJ2-1; D may be TRBD1 (6 bases). Germline V gene sequence: CDR1 WSHSY, CDR2 SAAADI. V was pared by 2 bases and J by 1 base, with 18 bases between. The CDR3 has 18 residues.

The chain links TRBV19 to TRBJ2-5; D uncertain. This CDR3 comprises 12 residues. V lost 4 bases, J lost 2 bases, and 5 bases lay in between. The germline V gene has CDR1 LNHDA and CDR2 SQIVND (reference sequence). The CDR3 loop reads CASSRRQETQYF. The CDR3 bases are TGTGCCAGTAGTAGGCGGCAAGAGACCCAGTACTTC.

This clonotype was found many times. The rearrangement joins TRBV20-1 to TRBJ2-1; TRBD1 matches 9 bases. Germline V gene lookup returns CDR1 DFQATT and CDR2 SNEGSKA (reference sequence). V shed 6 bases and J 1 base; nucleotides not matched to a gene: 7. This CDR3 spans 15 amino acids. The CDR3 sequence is CSAHRDRESYNEQFF. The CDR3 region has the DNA TGCAGTGCCCATAGGGACAGGGAATCCTACAATGAGCAGTTCTTC.

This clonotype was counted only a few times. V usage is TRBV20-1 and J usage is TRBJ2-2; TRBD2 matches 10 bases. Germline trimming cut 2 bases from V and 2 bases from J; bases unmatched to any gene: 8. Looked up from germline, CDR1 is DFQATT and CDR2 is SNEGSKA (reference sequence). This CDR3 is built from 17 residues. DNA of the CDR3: TGCAGTGCTAGACTAGCGGGAGCGTCGGGAAACACCGGGGAGCTGTTTTTT. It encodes CSARLAGASGNTGELFF.

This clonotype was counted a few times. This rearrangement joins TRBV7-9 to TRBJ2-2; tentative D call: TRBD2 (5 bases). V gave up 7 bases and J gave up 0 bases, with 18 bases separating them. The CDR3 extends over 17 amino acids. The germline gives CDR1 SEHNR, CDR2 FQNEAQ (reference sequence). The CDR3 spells CASMDSLYSTNTGELFF. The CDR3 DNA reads TGTGCCAGCATGGACTCCCTATACTCGACGAACACCGGGGAGCTGTTTTTT.

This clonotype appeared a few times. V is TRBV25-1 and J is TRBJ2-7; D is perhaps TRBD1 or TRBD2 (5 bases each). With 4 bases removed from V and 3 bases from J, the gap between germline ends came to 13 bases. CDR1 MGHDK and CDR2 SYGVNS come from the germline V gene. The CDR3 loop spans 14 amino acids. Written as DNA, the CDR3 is TGTGCCAGCAGTGGACCGGGACGCAGCTACGAGCAGTACTTC. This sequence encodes CASSGPGRSYEQYF.

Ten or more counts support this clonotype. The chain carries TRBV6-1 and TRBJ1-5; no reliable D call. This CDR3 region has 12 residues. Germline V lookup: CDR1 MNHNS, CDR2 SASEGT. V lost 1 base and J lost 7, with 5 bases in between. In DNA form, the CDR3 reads TGTGCCAGCAGTGAAGACAAACAGCCCCAGCATTTT. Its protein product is CASSEDKQPQHF.

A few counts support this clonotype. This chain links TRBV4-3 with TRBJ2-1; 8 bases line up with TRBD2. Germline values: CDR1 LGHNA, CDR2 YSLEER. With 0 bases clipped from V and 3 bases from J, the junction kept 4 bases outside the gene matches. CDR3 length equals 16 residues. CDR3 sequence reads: CASSQEGSGVYNEQFF. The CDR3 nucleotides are TGCGCCAGCAGCCAAGAGGGTAGCGGGGTCTACAATGAGCAGTTCTTC.

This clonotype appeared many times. The CDR3 protein is CASSPGRVDRAKQFF. DNA for the CDR3: TGCGCCAGCAGTCCTGGCCGGGTGGACAGGGCTAAGCAGTTCTTC. The chain employs TRBV5-1 and TRBJ2-1; 8 positions agree with TRBD1. V gave up 5 bases and J gave up 11 bases; unmatched junction bases: 15. Looked up from germline, CDR1 is SGHRS and CDR2 is YFSETQ. This CDR3 contains 15 residues.

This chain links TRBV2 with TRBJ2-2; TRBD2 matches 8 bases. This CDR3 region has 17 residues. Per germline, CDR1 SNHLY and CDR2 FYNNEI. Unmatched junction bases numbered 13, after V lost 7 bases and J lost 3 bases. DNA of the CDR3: TGTGCCAGCAAAACGGAGCGGGAGTCTAGGGACACCGGGGAGCTGTTTTTT. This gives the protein CASKTERESRDTGELFF.

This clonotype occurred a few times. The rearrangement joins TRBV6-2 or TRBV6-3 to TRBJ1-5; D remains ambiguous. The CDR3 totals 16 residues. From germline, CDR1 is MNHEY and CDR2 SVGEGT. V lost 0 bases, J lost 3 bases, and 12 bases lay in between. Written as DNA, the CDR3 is TGTGCCAGCAGTTACTCGGAGACGACCCCCAATCAGCCCCAGCATTTT. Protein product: CASSYSETTPNQPQHF.

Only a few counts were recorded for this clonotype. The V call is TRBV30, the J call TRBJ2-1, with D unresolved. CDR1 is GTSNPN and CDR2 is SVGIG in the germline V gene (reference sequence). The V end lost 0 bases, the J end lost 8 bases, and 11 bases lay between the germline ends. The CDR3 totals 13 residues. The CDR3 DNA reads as TGTGCCTGGAGTGTATTAGTATCGGATGAGCAGTTCTTC. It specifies CAWSVLVSDEQFF.

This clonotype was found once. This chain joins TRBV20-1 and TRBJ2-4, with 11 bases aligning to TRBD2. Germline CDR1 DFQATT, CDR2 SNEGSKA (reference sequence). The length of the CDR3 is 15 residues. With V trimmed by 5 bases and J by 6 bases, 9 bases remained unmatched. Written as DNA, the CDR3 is TGCAGTGCTGGTTCTAGCGGGGGGCCTACAAACATTCAGTACTTC. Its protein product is CSAGSSGGPTNIQYF.

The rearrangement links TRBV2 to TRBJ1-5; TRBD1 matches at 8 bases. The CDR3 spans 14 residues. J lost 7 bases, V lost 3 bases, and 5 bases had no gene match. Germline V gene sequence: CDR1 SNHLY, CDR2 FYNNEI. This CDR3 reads CASSDTGGSQPQHF. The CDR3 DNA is TGTGCCAGCAGTGACACAGGGGGATCACAGCCCCAGCATTTT.

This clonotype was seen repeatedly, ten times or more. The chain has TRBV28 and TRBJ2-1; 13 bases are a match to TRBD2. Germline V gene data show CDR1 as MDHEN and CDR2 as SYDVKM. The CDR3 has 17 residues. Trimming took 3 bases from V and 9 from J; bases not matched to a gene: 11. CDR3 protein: CASSFKLAGGPTFEQFF. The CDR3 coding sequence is TGTGCCAGCAGTTTTAAACTAGCGGGGGGGCCAACGTTTGAGCAGTTCTTC.

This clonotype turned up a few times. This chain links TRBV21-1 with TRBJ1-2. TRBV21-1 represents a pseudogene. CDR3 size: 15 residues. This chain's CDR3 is CASSKRKKQLYGYTF. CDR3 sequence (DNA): TGTGCCAGCAGCAAAAGAAAGAAACAGCTCTATGGCTACACCTTC.

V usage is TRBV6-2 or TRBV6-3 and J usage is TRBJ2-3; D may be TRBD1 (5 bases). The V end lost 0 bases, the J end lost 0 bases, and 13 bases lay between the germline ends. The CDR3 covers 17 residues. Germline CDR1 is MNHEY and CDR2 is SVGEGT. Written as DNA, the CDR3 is TGTGCCAGCAGTTACTCCACTGACAGACCTAGCACAGATACGCAGTATTTT. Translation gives CASSYSTDRPSTDTQYF.

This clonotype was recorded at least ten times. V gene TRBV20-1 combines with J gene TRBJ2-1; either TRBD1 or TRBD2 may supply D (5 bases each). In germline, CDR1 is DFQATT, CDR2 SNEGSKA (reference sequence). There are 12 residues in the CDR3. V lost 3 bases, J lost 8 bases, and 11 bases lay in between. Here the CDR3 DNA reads TGCAGTGCTAGCGGGGCGATCCATGAGCAGTTCTTC. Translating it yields CSASGAIHEQFF.

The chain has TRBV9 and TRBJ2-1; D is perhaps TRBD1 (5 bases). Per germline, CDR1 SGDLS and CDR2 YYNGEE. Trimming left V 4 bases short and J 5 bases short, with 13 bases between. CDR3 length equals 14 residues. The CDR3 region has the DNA TGTGCCAGCAGCTCTCCCAGGGCCCACAATGAGCAGTTCTTC. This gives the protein CASSSPRAHNEQFF. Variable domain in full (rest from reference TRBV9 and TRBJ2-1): DSGVTQTPKHLITATGQRVTLRCSPRSGDLSVYWYQQSLDQGLQFLIQYYNGEERAKGNILERFSAQQFPDLHSELNLSSLELGDSALYFCASSSPRAHNEQFFGPGTRLTVL.